The entry below describes one T cell receptor (beta chain). PCR amplification relied on 60 Vbeta primers (plus 13 Jbeta primers). Profiled with immunoSEQ multiplex PCR; TCRdb holds only in-frame clones, not every one. The sample comprises about 110,000 clones, roughly 74% of which are singletons, and over 2% rests with the top ten. These data are taken from a study of cytomegalovirus exposure and HLA in healthy donors. The sequenced sample was PBMCs. The receptor was isolated from a middle-aged man in good health and CMV-seronegative.

In nucleotides, the CDR3 is TGTGCCAGCAGTTACTCTCGGGGTAGCACAGATACGCAGTATTTT. Amino acid sequence: CASSYSRGSTDTQYF. The chain is built from TRBV6-5 and TRBJ2-3; D is possibly TRBD2 (5 bases). V gave up 0 bases and J gave up 0 bases, with 7 bases separating them. The CDR3 extends over 15 amino acids. In germline, CDR1 is MNHEY, CDR2 SVGAGI.